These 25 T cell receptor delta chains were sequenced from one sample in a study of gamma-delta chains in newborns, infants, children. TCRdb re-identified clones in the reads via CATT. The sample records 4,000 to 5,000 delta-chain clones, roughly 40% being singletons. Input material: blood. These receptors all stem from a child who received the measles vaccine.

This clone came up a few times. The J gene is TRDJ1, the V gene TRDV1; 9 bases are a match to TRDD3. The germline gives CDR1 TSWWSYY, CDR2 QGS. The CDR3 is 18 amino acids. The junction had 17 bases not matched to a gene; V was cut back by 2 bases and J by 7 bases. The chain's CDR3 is CALGETSYQTGGSGKLIF. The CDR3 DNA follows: TGTGCTCTTGGGGAAACCTCCTATCAGACTGGGGGAAGTGGTAAACTCATCTTT.

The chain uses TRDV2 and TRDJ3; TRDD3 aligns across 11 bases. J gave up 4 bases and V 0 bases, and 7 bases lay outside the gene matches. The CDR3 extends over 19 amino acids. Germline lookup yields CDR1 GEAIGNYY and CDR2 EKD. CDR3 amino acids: CACDTVSGGYRWDTRQMFF. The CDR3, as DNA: TGTGCCTGTGACACCGTATCTGGGGGATACAGGTGGGACACCCGACAGATGTTTTTC.

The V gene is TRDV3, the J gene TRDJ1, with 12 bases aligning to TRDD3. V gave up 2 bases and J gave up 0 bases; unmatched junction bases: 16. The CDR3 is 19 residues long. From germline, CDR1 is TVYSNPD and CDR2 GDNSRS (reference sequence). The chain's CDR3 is CAFAPPYWGILGYTDKLIF. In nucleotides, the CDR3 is TGTGCCTTTGCCCCACCGTACTGGGGGATACTGGGGTACACCGATAAACTCATCTTT.

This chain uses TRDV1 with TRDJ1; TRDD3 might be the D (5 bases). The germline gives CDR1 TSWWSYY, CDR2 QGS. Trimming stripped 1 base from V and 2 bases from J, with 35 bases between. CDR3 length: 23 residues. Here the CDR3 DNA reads TGTGCTCTTGGGGAACCAACAATCCAACCGCTATACTGGTGGACACGGGGAACCGATAAACTCATCTTT. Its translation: CALGEPTIQPLYWWTRGTDKLIF.

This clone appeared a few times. CDR3 sequence: CALGDYIPVLWRVLGDSDKLIF. The CDR3 DNA sequence: TGTGCTCTTGGGGACTATATTCCCGTGCTGTGGCGAGTACTGGGGGATTCCGATAAACTCATCTTT. The V call is TRDV1, the J call TRDJ1, with TRDD3 matching over 10 bases. CDR1 is TSWWSYY and CDR2 is QGS in the germline V gene. Trimming removed 3 bases from V and 3 bases from J; junction bases left unmatched: 25. CDR3 length: 22 residues.

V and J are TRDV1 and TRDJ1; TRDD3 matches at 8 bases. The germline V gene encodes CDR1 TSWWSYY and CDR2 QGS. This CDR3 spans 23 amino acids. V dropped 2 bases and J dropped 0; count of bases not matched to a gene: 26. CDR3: CALGEDPFPSCRVLGVHTDKLIF. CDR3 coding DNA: TGTGCTCTTGGGGAAGACCCCTTTCCGTCTTGTAGGGTACTGGGGGTCCACACCGATAAACTCATCTTT.

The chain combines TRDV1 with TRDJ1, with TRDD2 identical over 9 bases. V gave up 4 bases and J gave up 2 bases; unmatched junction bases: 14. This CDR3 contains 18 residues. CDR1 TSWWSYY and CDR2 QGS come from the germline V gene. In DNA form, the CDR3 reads TGTGCTCTTGGGGGCCTGGCCTTCCTACGACTGGGGACCGATAAACTCATCTTT. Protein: CALGGLAFLRLGTDKLIF.

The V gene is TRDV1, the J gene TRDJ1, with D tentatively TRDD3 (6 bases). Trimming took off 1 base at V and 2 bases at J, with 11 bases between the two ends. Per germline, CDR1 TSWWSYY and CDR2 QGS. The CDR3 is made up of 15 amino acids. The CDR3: CALGERAGETDKLIF. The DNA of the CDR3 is TGTGCTCTTGGGGAACGGGCGGGGGAGACCGATAAACTCATCTTT.

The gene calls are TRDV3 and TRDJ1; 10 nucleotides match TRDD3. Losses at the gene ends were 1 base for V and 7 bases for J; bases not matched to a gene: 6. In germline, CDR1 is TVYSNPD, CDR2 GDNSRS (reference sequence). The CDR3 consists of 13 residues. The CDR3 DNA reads TGTGCCTTTACCTGGGGGATATTGCGTAAACTCATCTTT. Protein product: CAFTWGILRKLIF. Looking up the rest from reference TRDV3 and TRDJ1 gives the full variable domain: CDKVTQSSPDQTVASGSEVVLLCTYDTVYSNPDLFWYRIRPDYSFQFVFYGDNSRSEGADFTQGRFSVKHILTQKAFHLVISPVRTEDSATYYCAFTWGILRKLIFGKGTRVTVEP.

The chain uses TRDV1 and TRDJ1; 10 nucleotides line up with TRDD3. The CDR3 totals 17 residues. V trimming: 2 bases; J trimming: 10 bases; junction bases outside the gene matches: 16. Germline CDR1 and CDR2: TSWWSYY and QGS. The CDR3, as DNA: TGTGCTCTTGGGGAAGTGGGTCTTCGATCGTGGGGGATACCACTCATCTTT. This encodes CALGEVGLRSWGIPLIF.

The CDR3: CALGDPTLFLLSVLQKYWGIGQQPWYTDKLIF. CDR3 sequence (DNA): TGTGCTCTTGGGGATCCCACTTTATTCCTACTATCGGTCCTTCAGAAGTACTGGGGGATAGGCCAACAACCCTGGTACACCGATAAACTCATCTTT. This chain links TRDV1 with TRDJ1; 11 nucleotides align to TRDD3. The CDR3 is 32 residues long. Germline CDR1 TSWWSYY, CDR2 QGS. V lost 3 bases to trimming and J lost 0 bases; unmatched junction nucleotides: 51.

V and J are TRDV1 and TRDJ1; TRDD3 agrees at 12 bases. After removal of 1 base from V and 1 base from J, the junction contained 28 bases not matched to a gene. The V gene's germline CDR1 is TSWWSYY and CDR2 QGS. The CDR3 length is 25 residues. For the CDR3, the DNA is TGTGCTCTTGGGGAACGGGACGGAGGTTCGTACTGGGGGATACAAGAACCGCCCGGCACCGATAAACTCATCTTT. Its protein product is CALGERDGGSYWGIQEPPGTDKLIF.

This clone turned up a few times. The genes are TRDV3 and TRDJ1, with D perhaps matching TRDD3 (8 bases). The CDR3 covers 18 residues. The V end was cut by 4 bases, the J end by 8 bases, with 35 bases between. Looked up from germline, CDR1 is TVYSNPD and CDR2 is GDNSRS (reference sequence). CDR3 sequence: CASYSLPQMGDVEVKLIF. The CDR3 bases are TGTGCCTCGTACAGCCTTCCTCAGATGGGGGATGTGGAGGTAAAACTCATCTTT.

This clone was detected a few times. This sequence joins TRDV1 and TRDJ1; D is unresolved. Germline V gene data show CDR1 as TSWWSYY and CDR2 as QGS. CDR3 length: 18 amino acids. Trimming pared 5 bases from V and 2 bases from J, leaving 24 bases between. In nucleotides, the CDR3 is TGTGCTCTTGGGTTTACTTCGTTCCCCGTACTGATAACCGATAAACTCATCTTT. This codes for CALGFTSFPVLITDKLIF.

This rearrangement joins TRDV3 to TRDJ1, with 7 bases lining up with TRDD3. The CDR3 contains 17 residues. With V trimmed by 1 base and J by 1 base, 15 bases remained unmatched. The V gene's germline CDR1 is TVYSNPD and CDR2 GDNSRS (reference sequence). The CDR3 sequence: CAFIGEMGDTLTDKLIF. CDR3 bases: TGTGCCTTTATAGGGGAAATGGGGGACACCCTCACCGATAAACTCATCTTT.

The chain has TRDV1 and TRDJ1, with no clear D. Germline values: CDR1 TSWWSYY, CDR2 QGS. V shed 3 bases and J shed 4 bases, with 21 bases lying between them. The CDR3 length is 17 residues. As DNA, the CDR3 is TGTGCTCTTGGGGACCCGAGGAGTTACGACGGCGGCGATAAACTCATCTTT. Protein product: CALGDPRSYDGGDKLIF.

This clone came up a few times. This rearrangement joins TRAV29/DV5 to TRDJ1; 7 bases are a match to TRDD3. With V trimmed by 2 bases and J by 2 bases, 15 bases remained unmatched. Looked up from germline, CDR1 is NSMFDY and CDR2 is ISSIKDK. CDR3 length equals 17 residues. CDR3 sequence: CAASILGSTGETDKLIF. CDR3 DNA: TGTGCAGCAAGTATTCTAGGGTCTACTGGGGAAACCGATAAACTCATCTTT.

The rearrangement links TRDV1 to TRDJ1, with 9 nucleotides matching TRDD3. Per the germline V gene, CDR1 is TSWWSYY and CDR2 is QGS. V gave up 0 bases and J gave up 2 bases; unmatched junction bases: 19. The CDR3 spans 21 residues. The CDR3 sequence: CALGELGAAGGSPPGTDKLIF. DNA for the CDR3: TGTGCTCTTGGGGAACTAGGCGCGGCTGGGGGATCTCCCCCTGGGACCGATAAACTCATCTTT.

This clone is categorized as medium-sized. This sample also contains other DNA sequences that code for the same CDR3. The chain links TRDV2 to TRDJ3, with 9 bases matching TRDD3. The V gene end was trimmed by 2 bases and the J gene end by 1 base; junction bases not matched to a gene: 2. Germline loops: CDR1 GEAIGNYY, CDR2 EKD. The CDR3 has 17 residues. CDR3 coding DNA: TGTGCCTGTGACAGTACTGGGGGATCCTGGGACACCCGACAGATGTTTTTC. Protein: CACDSTGGSWDTRQMFF.

Here the CDR3 reads CALGELRGYGYWGISNSVFWDLGGPDKLIF. The CDR3 coding sequence is TGTGCTCTTGGGGAACTCCGGGGCTACGGCTACTGGGGGATAAGCAATTCTGTGTTTTGGGACCTAGGAGGCCCCGATAAACTCATCTTT. This chain links TRDV1 with TRDJ1, with 11 bases matching TRDD3. The CDR3 sequence is 30 residues long. V shed 0 bases and J 3 bases; nucleotides not matched to a gene: 45. CDR1 is TSWWSYY and CDR2 is QGS in the germline V gene.

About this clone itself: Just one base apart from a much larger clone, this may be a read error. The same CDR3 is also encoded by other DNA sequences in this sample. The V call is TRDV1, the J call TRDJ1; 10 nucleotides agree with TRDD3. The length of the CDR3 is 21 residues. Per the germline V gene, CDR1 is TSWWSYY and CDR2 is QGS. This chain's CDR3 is CALGVSQYWGIYRGYTDKLIF. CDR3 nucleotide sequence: TGTGCTCTTGGGGTTTCCCAGTACTGGGGGATTTATCGGGGGTACACCGATAAGCTCATCTTT.

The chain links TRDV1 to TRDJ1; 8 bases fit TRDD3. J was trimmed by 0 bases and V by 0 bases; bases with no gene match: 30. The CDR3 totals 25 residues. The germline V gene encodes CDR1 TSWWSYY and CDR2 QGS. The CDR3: CALGELPWPISTVTGGLKYTDKLIF. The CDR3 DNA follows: TGTGCTCTTGGGGAACTTCCCTGGCCTATCTCTACCGTCACTGGGGGCTTGAAGTACACCGATAAACTCATCTTT.

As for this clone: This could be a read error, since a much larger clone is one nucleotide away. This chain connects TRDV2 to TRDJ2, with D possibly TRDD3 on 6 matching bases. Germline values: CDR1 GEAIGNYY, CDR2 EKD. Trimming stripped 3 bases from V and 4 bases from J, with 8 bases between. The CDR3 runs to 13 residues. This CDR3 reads CACDAWGTAQLFF. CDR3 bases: TGTGCCTGTGACGCCTGGGGGACAGCACAACTCTTCTTT.

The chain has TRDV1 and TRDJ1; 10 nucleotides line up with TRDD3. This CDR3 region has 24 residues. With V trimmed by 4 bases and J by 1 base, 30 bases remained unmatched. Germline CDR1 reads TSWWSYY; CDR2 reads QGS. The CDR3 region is CALGVGPSWVYASWGIELTDKLIF. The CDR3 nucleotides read TGTGCTCTTGGGGTCGGGCCTTCCTGGGTATATGCGTCCTGGGGGATAGAGCTCACCGATAAACTCATCTTT.

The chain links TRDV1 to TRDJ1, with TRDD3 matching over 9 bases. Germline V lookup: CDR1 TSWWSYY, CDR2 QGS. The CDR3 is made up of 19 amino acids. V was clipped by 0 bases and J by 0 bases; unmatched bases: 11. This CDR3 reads CALGELSWGIGADTDKLIF. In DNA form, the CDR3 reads TGTGCTCTTGGGGAACTCTCGTGGGGGATAGGAGCTGACACCGATAAACTCATCTTT.